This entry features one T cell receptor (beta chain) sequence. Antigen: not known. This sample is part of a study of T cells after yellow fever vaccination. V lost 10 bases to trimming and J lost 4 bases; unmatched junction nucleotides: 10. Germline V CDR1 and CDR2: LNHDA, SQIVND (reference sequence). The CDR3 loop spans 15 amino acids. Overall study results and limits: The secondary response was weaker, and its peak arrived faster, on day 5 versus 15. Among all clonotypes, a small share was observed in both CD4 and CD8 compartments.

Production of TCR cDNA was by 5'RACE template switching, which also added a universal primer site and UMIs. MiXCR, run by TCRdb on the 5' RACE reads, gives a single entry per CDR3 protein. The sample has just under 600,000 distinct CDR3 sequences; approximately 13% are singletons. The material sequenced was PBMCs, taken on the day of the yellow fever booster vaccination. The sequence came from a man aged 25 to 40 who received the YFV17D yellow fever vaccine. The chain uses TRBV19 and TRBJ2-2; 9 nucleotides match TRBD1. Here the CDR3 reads CATSIGDRVTGELFF. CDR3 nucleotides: TGTGCCACCTCAATTGGGGACAGGGTCACCGGGGAGCTGTTTTTT.